Following are 26 T cell receptor beta chains from one sample sequenced in a study of T cells in Graves' hyperthyroidism and ophthalmopathy. TCR beta CDR3 regions were amplified from RNA. TCR CDR3 underwent first-round RT-PCR with the HTBI primer set. TCRdb analysed the multiplex PCR reads with MiXCR anew, one entry per CDR3 protein. The table has some 600,000 distinct CDR3 sequences, roughly 50% seen once. The sample comprised peripheral blood or thyroid tissue (not recorded which). These receptor sequences come from a woman aged 18-30 years with Graves' hyperthyroidism.

This sequence joins TRBV10-3 and TRBJ1-2; 8 nucleotides match TRBD1. V lost 6 bases, J lost 2 bases, and 5 bases stayed unmatched. The V gene's germline CDR1 is ENHRY and CDR2 SYGVKD. This CDR3 is 14 amino acids long. CDR3 DNA sequence: TGTGCCATCAGCGTGGACAGGGCCAACTATGGCTACACCTTC. This sequence encodes CAISVDRANYGYTF.

The chain links TRBV7-9 to TRBJ1-2; the match to TRBD1 covers 10 bases. The V gene end was trimmed by 5 bases and the J gene end by 1 base; junction bases not matched to a gene: 10. CDR1 and CDR2 from the germline V gene are SEHNR and FQNEAQ (reference sequence). This CDR3 spans 17 amino acids. The CDR3 DNA reads TGTGCCAGCAGCCCCGGGACAGGGGCGAACCATAACTATGGCTACACCTTC. This gives the protein CASSPGTGANHNYGYTF.

The chain is built from TRBV24-1 and TRBJ2-7; 9 bases match TRBD2. Germline CDR1 is KGHDR and CDR2 is SFDVKD. The CDR3 is 15 residues long. J gave up 3 bases and V 5 bases, and 7 bases lay outside the gene matches. CDR3 bases: TGTGCCACCAGTGGACTAGCGGAGGAGGGCTACGAGCAGTACTTC. Its protein is CATSGLAEEGYEQYF.

This clonotype appeared many times. The V and J genes are TRBV7-9 and TRBJ1-1; D remains unclear. Germline assignment: CDR1 SEHNR and CDR2 FQNEAQ (reference sequence). Trimming left V 5 bases short and J 1 base short, with 8 bases between. CDR3 size: 13 residues. The CDR3 coding sequence is TGTGCCAGCAGCCGAAACAGGAACACTGAAGCTTTCTTT. It encodes CASSRNRNTEAFF.

The chain recombines TRBV11-2 with TRBJ1-4, with D perhaps TRBD1 (6 bases). Germline V CDR1 and CDR2: SGHAT, FQNNGV. V was pared by 0 bases and J by 7 bases, with 15 bases between. The CDR3 contains 16 residues. This CDR3 is CASSLDRQDAGEKLFF. Here the CDR3 DNA reads TGTGCCAGCAGCTTAGACCGACAGGATGCGGGTGAAAAACTGTTTTTT.

Of note for this clonotype: A clone one base away is much larger, so this may be a read error. The J gene is TRBJ1-4, the V gene TRBV7-9; maybe TRBD1 (6 bases). The CDR3 runs 15 residues. Germline V gives CDR1 SEHNR, CDR2 FQNEAQ (reference sequence). In DNA, the CDR3 is TGTGCCAGCAGCCACAGGGAGGGCTCGGTTGAAAAACCGTTTTTT. Encoded protein: CASSHREGSVEKPFF.

The rearrangement joins TRBV7-9 to TRBJ2-7, with D maybe TRBD1 (6 bases). Germline values: CDR1 SEHNR, CDR2 FQNEAQ (reference sequence). This CDR3 spans 13 amino acids. V shed 5 bases and J shed 1 base, with 9 bases lying between them. In DNA, the CDR3 is TGTGCCAGCAGCGGGACAATATCCTACGAGCAGTACTTC. This sequence encodes CASSGTISYEQYF.

The rearrangement links TRBV7-9 to TRBJ1-2; a possible D gene is TRBD1 (5 bases). Germline V gives CDR1 SEHNR, CDR2 FQNEAQ (reference sequence). V lost 5 bases and J 4 bases, leaving 14 bases between the germline ends. The CDR3 has 14 residues. Here the CDR3 DNA reads TGTGCCAGCAGCCCCGGGAGGGACTCCTATGGCTACACCTTC. This gives the protein CASSPGRDSYGYTF.

The genes are TRBV29-1 and TRBJ1-2; no firm D call. This CDR3 has 13 residues. The germline V and J ends were trimmed by 6 bases and 4 bases, with 15 bases remaining between them. CDR1 is SQVTM and CDR2 is ANQGSEA in the germline V gene. CDR3 DNA: TGCAGCGTAGATGGGCGTACGACCTATGGCTACACCTTC. It yields the protein CSVDGRTTYGYTF.

This clonotype has only a few counts. The chain recombines TRBV24-1 with TRBJ2-6; maybe TRBD1 (5 bases). The V and J ends lost 3 bases and 0 bases respectively, with 8 bases between them. CDR3 length: 16 residues. CDR1 KGHDR and CDR2 SFDVKD come from the germline V gene. CDR3 DNA sequence: TGTGCCACCAGTGATAACAGGATCTCTGGGGCCAACGTCCTGACTTTC. Protein sequence: CATSDNRISGANVLTF.

The chain uses TRBV2 and TRBJ2-7; 7 bases agree with TRBD2. V trimming: 7 bases; J trimming: 0 bases; junction bases outside the gene matches: 9. CDR1 and CDR2 (germline): SNHLY, FYNNEI. This CDR3 spans 15 amino acids. The CDR3 loop reads CASKELAGSSYEQYF. In DNA, the CDR3 is TGTGCCAGCAAGGAATTAGCGGGCAGCTCCTACGAGCAGTACTTC.

The chain couples TRBV7-9 to TRBJ1-6, with 9 bases fitting TRBD1. Germline trimming cut 5 bases from V and 14 bases from J; bases unmatched to any gene: 13. The CDR3 contains 15 residues. In germline, CDR1 is SEHNR, CDR2 FQNEAQ (reference sequence). CDR3 sequence (DNA): TGTGCCAGCAGCCTTCCCGGGACAGGGTTTATTGCCCTCCACTTT. As protein: CASSLPGTGFIALHF.

The J gene is TRBJ1-1, the V gene TRBV20-1, with TRBD1 identical over 7 bases. This CDR3 comprises 14 residues. CDR1 is DFQATT and CDR2 is SNEGSKA in the germline V gene (reference sequence). Trimming cost V 6 bases and J 0 bases; bases outside gene matches: 7. CDR3 in amino acids: CSANTGAMNTEAFF. CDR3 nucleotides: TGCAGTGCGAACACAGGGGCCATGAACACTGAAGCTTTCTTT.

The chain employs TRBV11-3 and TRBJ1-4, with D hard to call. This CDR3 region has 16 residues. Trimming removed 3 bases from V and 3 bases from J, with 14 bases in between. Germline values: CDR1 SGHNT, CDR2 YENEEA. CDR3 loop: CASSLDDGRSNEKLFF. The CDR3, as DNA: TGTGCCAGCAGCTTGGATGACGGTCGATCTAATGAAAAACTGTTTTTT.

This clonotype was recorded at least ten times. The chain combines TRBV25-1 with TRBJ2-7; 16 nucleotides line up with TRBD2. The CDR3 has 17 amino acids. V shed 6 bases and J 6 bases; nucleotides not matched to a gene: 11. CDR1 and CDR2 (germline): MGHDK, SYGVNS. CDR3 region: CASSPGLAGGPGGEQYF. The CDR3 DNA reads TGTGCCAGCAGCCCGGGACTAGCGGGAGGGCCGGGAGGCGAGCAGTACTTC.

CDR3 residues: CASSTQVMNTEAFF. In nucleotides, the CDR3 is TGTGCCAGTAGTACACAGGTTATGAACACTGAAGCTTTCTTT. The V gene is TRBV19, the J gene TRBJ1-1, with D possibly TRBD1 on 5 matching bases. Germline V gene data show CDR1 as LNHDA and CDR2 as SQIVND (reference sequence). This CDR3 is built from 14 residues. The germline V and J ends were trimmed by 4 bases and 0 bases, with 9 bases remaining between them.

This clonotype came up many times. This chain joins TRBV2 and TRBJ1-2; TRBD1 agrees at 7 bases. From germline, CDR1 is SNHLY and CDR2 FYNNEI. CDR3 length equals 13 residues. The V and J ends lost 5 bases and 4 bases, in that order; junction bases with no gene match: 4. The CDR3 region is CASSRDSGYGYTF. The CDR3 nucleotides are TGTGCCAGCAGTAGGGACAGTGGCTATGGCTACACCTTC.

The chain has TRBV19 and TRBJ1-1; no reliable D call. There are 14 residues in the CDR3. CDR1 is LNHDA and CDR2 is SQIVND in the germline V gene (reference sequence). The ends were cut back, 0 bases at V and 5 bases at J, with 10 bases in the middle. CDR3 in amino acids: CASSIEGRLTEAFF. CDR3 bases: TGTGCCAGTAGTATAGAGGGGAGGCTTACTGAAGCTTTCTTT.

The chain joins TRBV25-1 to TRBJ1-6; no clear D gene. The germline V gene encodes CDR1 MGHDK and CDR2 SYGVNS. Trimming removed 6 bases from V and 10 bases from J, with 13 bases in between. The CDR3 has 13 amino acids. The CDR3 loop reads CASRVLVDSPLHF. CDR3 nucleotide sequence: TGTGCCAGCAGAGTATTGGTTGACTCACCCCTCCACTTT.

With respect to this clonotype: A single base separates this from a much larger clone, so it may be a read error. The genes are TRBV2 and TRBJ1-2, with 7 bases lining up with TRBD1. CDR3 length equals 14 residues. Germline values: CDR1 SNHLY, CDR2 FYNNEI. J was trimmed by 7 bases and V by 7 bases; bases with no gene match: 12. The CDR3 DNA is TGTGCCAGCAACCAAGATTCGACAGGGTCTGGCTACACCTTC. Protein: CASNQDSTGSGYTF.

The chain recombines TRBV12-3 or TRBV12-4 with TRBJ1-1, with 9 bases identical to TRBD1. V lost 5 bases, J lost 5 bases, and 12 bases stayed unmatched. The CDR3 extends over 16 amino acids. CDR3 nucleotide sequence: TGTGCCAGCAGTCAGCCGGGACAGGGATCTAGGACTGAAGCTTTCTTT. This sequence encodes CASSQPGQGSRTEAFF.

The table lists this clonotype with many counts. The V gene is TRBV29-1, the J gene TRBJ1-1; possibly TRBD1 for D (6 bases). This CDR3 is 13 amino acids long. Per the germline V gene, CDR1 is SQVTM and CDR2 is ANQGSEA. V was cut by 3 bases and J by 8 bases, with 16 bases left in between. The DNA of the CDR3 is TGCAGCGTTGATAGCTCGGGGGCGGGAGAAGCTTTCTTT. This codes for CSVDSSGAGEAFF.

The sample holds a few counts of this clonotype. The chain employs TRBV7-9 and TRBJ2-6; no firm D call. V lost 4 bases and J lost 0, with 7 bases in between. Germline lookup yields CDR1 SEHNR and CDR2 FQNEAQ (reference sequence). This CDR3 contains 15 residues. The CDR3 nucleotides read TGTGCCAGCAGCTGGCTTGACTCTGGGGCCAACGTCCTGACTTTC. This codes for CASSWLDSGANVLTF.

This clonotype was seen a few times. The gene calls are TRBV20-1 and TRBJ1-5, with D unresolved. This CDR3 comprises 15 residues. Germline CDR1 DFQATT, CDR2 SNEGSKA (reference sequence). Trimming removed 0 bases from V and 3 bases from J, with 12 bases in between. The CDR3, as DNA: TGCAGTGCTAGAGATTTGCTGCAGATCAATCAGCCCCAGCATTTT. Translated: CSARDLLQINQPQHF.

The genes are TRBV5-1 and TRBJ1-4; D gene ambiguous. Germline lookup yields CDR1 SGHRS and CDR2 YFSETQ. Trimming took off 4 bases at V and 4 bases at J, with 8 bases between the two ends. This CDR3 has 13 residues. The CDR3 nucleotides read TGCGCCAGCAGCGTAGAGAGTAATGAAAAACTGTTTTTT. The encoded protein is CASSVESNEKLFF.

The J gene is TRBJ2-5, the V gene TRBV29-1, with 7 bases fitting TRBD2. Germline loops: CDR1 SQVTM, CDR2 ANQGSEA. The junction had 3 bases not matched to a gene; V was cut back by 6 bases and J by 5 bases. The CDR3 loop spans 11 amino acids. This chain's CDR3 is CSVLGGETQYF. The CDR3 DNA follows: TGCAGCGTCCTGGGAGGGGAGACCCAGTACTTC.